A selection of T cell receptor beta chains follows, all from one sample in a study of T cell repertoires in cytomegalovirus infection. Each CDR3 protein is one row after TCRdb ran MiXCR on the reads. The sample consists of approximately 490,000 distinct CDR3 sequences, roughly 12% of them appearing once. Sequencing was performed on PBMCs. The receptors stem from a human donor in good health (CMV status not recorded). Some clones in this sample may be carry-over from other donors' samples. CDR3s include the opening cysteine and the closing phenylalanine or tryptophan. The D gene is left open where the match is weak. Size tells how often a clone was seen (once, few, many) or the class of an expanded clone, and some rows leave it out.

j_call,v_call,d_call,clone_size,cdr3_nt,cdr3_aa
TRBJ2-5,TRBV15,TRBD1,many,TGTGCCACCAGCAGCTTGGGACAGGACCCCGAGACCCAGTACTTC,CATSSLGQDPETQYF
TRBJ1-5,TRBV7-2,TRBD1,many,TGTGCCAGCAGCCTAATTCACAGGGGGGTGGGCAATCAGCCCCAGCATTTT,CASSLIHRGVGNQPQHF
TRBJ2-5,TRBV29-1,-,many,TGCAGCGTTGTCAGGGAGCGGGAGACCCAGTACTTC,CSVVRERETQYF
TRBJ2-5,TRBV6-6,-,many,TGTGCCAGCAGTTACTCGAGTAGGCAGCCGTACCAAGAGACCCAGTACTTC,CASSYSSRQPYQETQYF
TRBJ1-1,TRBV5-5,-,few,TGTGCCAGCAGCCGCGCGGCGAATTTGAACACTGAAGCTTTCTTT,CASSRAANLNTEAFF
TRBJ1-1,TRBV12-3/TRBV12-4,TRBD1,many,TGTGCCAGCAGTGGGGGACAGGGGGCTGAAGCTTTCTTT,CASSGGQGAEAFF
TRBJ2-7,TRBV20-1,-,-,TGCAGTGCCACTTCCCCGACAGGAAGGGTTGGCGAGCAGTACTTC,CSATSPTGRVGEQYF
TRBJ2-2,TRBV19,-,many,TGTGCCAGTAGTATAGGCGGGTCGAACACCGGGGAGCTGTTTTTT,CASSIGGSNTGELFF
TRBJ1-5,TRBV2,TRBD1,few,TGTGCCAGCACCTCAGGGGGCGTTCAGCCCCAGCATTTT,CASTSGGVQPQHF
TRBJ1-6,TRBV20-1,-,-,TGCAGTGCTAGAGATCCCAATTCACCCCTCCACTTT,CSARDPNSPLHF
TRBJ2-3,TRBV29-1,-,few,TGCAGCGTTTTCACAGATACGCAGTATTTT,CSVFTDTQYF
TRBJ2-7,TRBV7-2,-,many,TGTGCCAGCAGTCGAAGATATGACTCCTACGAGCAGTACTTC,CASSRRYDSYEQYF
TRBJ2-7,TRBV29-1,-,once,TGCAGCGTTGCCAGGGACTCCGAGCAGTACTTC,CSVARDSEQYF
TRBJ2-1,TRBV2,TRBD2,many,TGTGCCAGCAGTGAGTTGGCTAGCGGAGACGGCGATGAGCAGTTCTTC,CASSELASGDGDEQFF
TRBJ1-1,TRBV20-1,-,-,TGCAGTGCTCCGTCCCCGAGAGGGAACACTGAAGCTTTCTTT,CSAPSPRGNTEAFF
TRBJ2-1,TRBV6-5,TRBD2,many,TGTGCCAGCAGTTACGGTGGACTAGCGGGAGAATCCCCTTACAATGAGCAGTTCTTC,CASSYGGLAGESPYNEQFF